This T cell receptor beta chain was profiled in a study of OX40 agonist ivuxolimab in advanced cancers. Turning to the study itself: Ivuxolimab was administered intravenously to patients at 0.01 to 10 mg/kg every 2 weeks. Enrolled patients in dose escalation had cancers that were hepatocellular carcinoma, melanoma, renal cell or head and neck cancer. Study observations and caveats: Antigens targeted by the expanded peripheral T cells were not determined. The study found that CD8+ T cells averaged more expanded clones than CD4+.

Sequencing used immunoSEQ multiplex PCR; TCRdb keeps in-frame clones, though not all of them. Of roughly 13,000 clones listed, about 76% are singletons. By sample fraction, this clone is large (0.1 to 1%). Its antigen is as yet unknown. The length of the CDR3 is 13 residues. Trimming took 8 bases from V and 6 from J, leaving 19 bases between them. CDR1 is GTSNPN, CDR2 SVGIG, per germline (reference sequence). The source is an adult with an advanced solid tumor such as melanoma, head and neck, liver or kidney cancer. This specimen consisted of CD4+ or CD8+ T cells sorted from blood, obtained in a trial of the OX40 agonist ivuxolimab. V and J are TRBV30 and TRBJ1-2, with a weak D call TRBD1 (6 bases). CDR3 region: CAGRDTLRNGYTF. The CDR3 DNA sequence: TGTGCCGGCCGGGACACCTTGCGGAATGGCTACACCTTC.